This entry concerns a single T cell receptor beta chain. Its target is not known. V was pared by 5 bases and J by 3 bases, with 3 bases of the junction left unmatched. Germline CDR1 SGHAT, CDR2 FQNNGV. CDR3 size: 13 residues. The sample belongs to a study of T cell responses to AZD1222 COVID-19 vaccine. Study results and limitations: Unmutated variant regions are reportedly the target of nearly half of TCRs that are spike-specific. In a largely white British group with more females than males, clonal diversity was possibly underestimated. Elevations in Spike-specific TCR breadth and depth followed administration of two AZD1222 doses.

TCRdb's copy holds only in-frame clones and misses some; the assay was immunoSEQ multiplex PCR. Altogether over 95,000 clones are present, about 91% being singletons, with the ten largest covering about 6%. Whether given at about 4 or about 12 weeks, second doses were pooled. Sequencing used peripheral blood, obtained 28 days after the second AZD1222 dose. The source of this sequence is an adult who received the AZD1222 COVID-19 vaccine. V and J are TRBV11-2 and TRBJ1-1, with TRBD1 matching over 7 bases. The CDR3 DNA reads TGTGCCAGCAGCATCCAGGGGGACACTGAAGCTTTCTTT. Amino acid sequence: CASSIQGDTEAFF.